This TCR beta chain is from a study of cytomegalovirus exposure and HLA in healthy donors. Losses at the gene ends were 4 bases for V and 3 bases for J; bases not matched to a gene: 8. CDR3 length: 16 amino acids. Germline values: CDR1 MDHEN, CDR2 SYDVKM. Study outcomes and limitations: A later look showed TCR association rates differing by HLA locus, highest for DRB1 and lowest for HLA-C. Usually a TCR sequence was rare, but some public TCRs were found in many donors.

On this clone itself: Its antigen is currently unknown.

The primer mix had 60 Vbeta and 13 Jbeta primers. Clones were read by immunoSEQ multiplex PCR, and TCRdb kept only the in-frame ones, dropping some. This table has 130,000 to 150,000 clones, around 80% appearing once. Despite likely unrecorded immune exposures, the donors were nominally healthy at the time of sampling. The chain combines TRBV28 with TRBJ1-2, with TRBD1 matching 10 bases. The receptor was isolated from a woman aged 60-75 years in good health and CMV-seropositive. The sequencing input was PBMCs. CDR3 in amino acids: CASSSSGTGVHYGYTF. The CDR3 DNA reads as TGTGCCAGCAGTTCCTCCGGGACAGGGGTCCACTATGGCTACACCTTC.